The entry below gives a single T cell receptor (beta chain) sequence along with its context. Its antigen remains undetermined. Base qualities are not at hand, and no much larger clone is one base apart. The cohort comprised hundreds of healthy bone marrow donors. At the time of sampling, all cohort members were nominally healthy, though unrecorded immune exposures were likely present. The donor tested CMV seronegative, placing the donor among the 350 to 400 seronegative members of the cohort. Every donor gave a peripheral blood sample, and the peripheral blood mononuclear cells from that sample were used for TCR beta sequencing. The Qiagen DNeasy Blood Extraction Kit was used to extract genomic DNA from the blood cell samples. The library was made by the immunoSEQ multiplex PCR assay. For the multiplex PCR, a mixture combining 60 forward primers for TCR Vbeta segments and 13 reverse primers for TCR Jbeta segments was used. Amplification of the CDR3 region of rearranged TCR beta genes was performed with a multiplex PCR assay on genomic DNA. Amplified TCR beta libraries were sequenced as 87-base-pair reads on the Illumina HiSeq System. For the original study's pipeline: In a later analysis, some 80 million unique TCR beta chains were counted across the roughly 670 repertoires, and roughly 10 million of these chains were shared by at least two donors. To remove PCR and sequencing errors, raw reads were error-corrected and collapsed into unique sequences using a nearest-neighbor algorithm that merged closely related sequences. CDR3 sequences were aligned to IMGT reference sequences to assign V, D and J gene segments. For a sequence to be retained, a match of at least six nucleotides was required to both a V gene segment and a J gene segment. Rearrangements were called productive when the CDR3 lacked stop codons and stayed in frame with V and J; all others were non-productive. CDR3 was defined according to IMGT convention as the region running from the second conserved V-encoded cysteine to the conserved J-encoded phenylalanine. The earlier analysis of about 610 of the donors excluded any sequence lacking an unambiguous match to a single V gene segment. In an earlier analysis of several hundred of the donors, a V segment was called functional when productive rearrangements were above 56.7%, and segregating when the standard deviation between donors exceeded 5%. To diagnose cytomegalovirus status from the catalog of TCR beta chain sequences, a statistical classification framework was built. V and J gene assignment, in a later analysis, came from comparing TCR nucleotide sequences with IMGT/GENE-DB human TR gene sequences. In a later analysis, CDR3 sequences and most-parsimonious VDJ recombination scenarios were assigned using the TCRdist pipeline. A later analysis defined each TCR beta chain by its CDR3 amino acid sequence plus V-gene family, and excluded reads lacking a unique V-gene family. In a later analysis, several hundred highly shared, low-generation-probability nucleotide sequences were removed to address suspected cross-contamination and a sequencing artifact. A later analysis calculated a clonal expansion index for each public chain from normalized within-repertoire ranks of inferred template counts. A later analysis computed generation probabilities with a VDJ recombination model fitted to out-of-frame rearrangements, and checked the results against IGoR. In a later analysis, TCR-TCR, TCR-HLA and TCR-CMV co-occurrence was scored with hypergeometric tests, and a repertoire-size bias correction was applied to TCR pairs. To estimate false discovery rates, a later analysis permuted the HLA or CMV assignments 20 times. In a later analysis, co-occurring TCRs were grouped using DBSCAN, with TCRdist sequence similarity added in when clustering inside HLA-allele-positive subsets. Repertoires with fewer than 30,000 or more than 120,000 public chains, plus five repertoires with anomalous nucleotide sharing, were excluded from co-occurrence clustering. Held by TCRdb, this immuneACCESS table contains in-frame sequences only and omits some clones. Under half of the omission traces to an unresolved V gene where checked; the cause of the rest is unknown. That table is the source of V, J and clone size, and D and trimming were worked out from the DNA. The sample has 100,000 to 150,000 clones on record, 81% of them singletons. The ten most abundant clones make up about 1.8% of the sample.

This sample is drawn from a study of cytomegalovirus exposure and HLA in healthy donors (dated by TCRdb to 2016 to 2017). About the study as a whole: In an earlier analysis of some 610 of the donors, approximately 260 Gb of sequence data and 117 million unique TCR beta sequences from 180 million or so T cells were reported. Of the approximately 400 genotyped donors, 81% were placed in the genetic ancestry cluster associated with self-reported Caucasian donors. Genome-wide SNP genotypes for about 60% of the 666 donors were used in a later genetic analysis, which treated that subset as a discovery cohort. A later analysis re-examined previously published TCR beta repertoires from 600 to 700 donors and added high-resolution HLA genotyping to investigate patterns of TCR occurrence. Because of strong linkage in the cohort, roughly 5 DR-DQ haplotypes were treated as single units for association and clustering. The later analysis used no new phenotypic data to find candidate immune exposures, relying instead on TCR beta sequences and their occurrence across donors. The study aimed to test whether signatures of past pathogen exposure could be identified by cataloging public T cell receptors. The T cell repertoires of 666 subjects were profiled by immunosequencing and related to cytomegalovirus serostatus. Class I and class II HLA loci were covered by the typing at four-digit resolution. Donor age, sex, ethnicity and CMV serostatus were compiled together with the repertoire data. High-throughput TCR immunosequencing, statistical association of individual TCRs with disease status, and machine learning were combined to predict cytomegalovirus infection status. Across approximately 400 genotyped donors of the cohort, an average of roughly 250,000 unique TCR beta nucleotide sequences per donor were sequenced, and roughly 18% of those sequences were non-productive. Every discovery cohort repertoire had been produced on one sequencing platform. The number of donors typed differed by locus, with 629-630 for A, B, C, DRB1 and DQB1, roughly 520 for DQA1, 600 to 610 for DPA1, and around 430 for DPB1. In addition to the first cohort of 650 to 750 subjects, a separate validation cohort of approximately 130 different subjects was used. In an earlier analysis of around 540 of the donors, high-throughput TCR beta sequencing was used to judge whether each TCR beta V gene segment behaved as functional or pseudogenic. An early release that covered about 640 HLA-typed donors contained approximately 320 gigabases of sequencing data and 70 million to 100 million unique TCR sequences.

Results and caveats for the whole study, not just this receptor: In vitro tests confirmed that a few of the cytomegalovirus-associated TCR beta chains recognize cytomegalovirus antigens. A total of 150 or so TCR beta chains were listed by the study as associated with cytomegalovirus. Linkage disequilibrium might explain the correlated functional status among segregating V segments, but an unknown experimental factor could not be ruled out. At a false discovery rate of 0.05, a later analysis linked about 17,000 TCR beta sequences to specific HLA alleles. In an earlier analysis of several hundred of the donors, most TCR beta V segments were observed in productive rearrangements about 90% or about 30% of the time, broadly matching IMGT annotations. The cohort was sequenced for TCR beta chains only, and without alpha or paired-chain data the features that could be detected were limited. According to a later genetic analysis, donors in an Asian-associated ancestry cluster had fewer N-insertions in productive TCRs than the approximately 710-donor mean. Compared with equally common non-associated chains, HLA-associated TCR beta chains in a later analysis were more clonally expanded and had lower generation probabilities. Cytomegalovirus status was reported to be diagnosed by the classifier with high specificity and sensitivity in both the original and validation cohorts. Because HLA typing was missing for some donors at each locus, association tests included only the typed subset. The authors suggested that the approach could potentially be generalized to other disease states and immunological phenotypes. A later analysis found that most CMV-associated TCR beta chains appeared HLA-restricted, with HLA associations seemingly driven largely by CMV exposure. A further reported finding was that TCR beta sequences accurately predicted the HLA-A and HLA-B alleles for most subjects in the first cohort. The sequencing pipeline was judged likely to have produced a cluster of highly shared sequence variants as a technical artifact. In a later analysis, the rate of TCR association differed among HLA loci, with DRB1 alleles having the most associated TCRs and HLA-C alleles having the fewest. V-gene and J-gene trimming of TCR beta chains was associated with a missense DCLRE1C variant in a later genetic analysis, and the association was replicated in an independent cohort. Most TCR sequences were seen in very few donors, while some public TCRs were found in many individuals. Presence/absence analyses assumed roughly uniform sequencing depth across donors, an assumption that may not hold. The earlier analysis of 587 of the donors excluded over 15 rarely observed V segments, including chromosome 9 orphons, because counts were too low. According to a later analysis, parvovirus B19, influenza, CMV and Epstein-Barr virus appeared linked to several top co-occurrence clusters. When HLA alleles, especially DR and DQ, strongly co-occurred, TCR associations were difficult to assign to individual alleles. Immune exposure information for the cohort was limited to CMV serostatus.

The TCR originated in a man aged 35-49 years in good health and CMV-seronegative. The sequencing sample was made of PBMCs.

This receptor has the CDR3 CASSSGTGGRYYGYTF. The DNA sequence reads TGTGCCAGCAGTTCCGGGACAGGGGGCAGGTACTATGGCTACACCTTC. The V and J genes are TRBV28 and TRBJ1-2; the central 12 bases match TRBD1. The CDR1 and CDR2 encoded by the germline V gene are MDHEN and SYDVKM. Spanning cysteine to phenylalanine, the CDR3 consists of 16 amino acids. Only CDR3 DNA is held: 48 bases, read in frame from base 1. V lost 4 bases and J lost 3 bases, and the count of bases not matched to a germline gene is 6.